A single sample is the source of the 21 T cell receptor beta chains below, sequenced in a study of control samples from healthy donors and cancer patients. The repertoire was sequenced with immunoSEQ multiplex PCR; TCRdb's copy has only in-frame clones and lacks some. The table lists fewer than 200,000 clones, 90% to 95% of them singletons. Sequenced input: blood. The receptors shown here come from a man in his thirties or forties in good health.

The V gene is TRBV5-6, the J gene TRBJ1-1; D is undetermined. This CDR3 has 14 amino acids. V lost 2 bases, J lost 1 base, and 9 bases lay in between. CDR1 and CDR2 from the germline V gene are SGHDT and YYEEEE. The CDR3 reads CASSFRTSNTEAFF. CDR3 coding DNA: TGTGCCAGCAGCTTTCGGACCTCGAACACTGAAGCTTTCTTT. Full variable domain (outside the CDR3, taken from reference TRBV5-6 and TRBJ1-1): DAGVTQSPTHLIKTRGQQVTLRCSPKSGHDTVSWYQQALGQGPQFIFQYYEEEERQRGNFPDRFSGHQFPNYSSELNVNALLLGDSALYLCASSFRTSNTEAFFGQGTRLTVV.

This chain joins TRBV27 and TRBJ2-7; 9 nucleotides agree with TRBD1. The CDR3 has 13 amino acids. V shed 5 bases, J shed 4 bases, and the junction held 3 bases outside the gene matches. Germline V lookup: CDR1 MNHEY, CDR2 SMNVEV (reference sequence). Here the CDR3 reads CASSGDREYEQYF. The CDR3 DNA is TGTGCCAGCAGTGGGGACAGGGAATACGAGCAGTACTTC.

The rearrangement joins TRBV4-3 to TRBJ1-2; 8 nucleotides agree with TRBD1. This CDR3 comprises 16 residues. Trimming cost V 0 bases and J 8 bases; bases outside gene matches: 11. Germline CDR1 reads LGHNA; CDR2 reads YSLEER. In DNA form, the CDR3 reads TGCGCCAGCAGCCAAGATAGGAAGAACAGGGGGAAGGGCTACACCTTC. Protein sequence: CASSQDRKNRGKGYTF.

The sample holds one count of this clone. This chain connects TRBV10-3 to TRBJ1-4; no reliable D call. Per germline, CDR1 ENHRY and CDR2 SYGVKD. The CDR3 runs to 14 residues. Trimming took off 3 bases at V and 7 bases at J, with 12 bases between the two ends. The CDR3 sequence: CAISDGQAGEKLFF. DNA of the CDR3: TGTGCCATCAGTGACGGTCAGGCTGGTGAAAAACTGTTTTTT.

The rearrangement links TRBV5-6 to TRBJ1-3; TRBD1 might be the D (5 bases). The CDR3 contains 18 residues. Germline V gene lookup returns CDR1 SGHDT and CDR2 YYEEEE. V was trimmed by 0 bases and J by 0 bases, leaving 16 bases between them. The CDR3 DNA is TGTGCCAGCAGCTTGGCCTTCGGGACGGAAACCTCTGGAAACACCATATATTTT. Its protein product is CASSLAFGTETSGNTIYF.

V and J are TRBV5-1 and TRBJ2-1, with 15 bases that match TRBD2. The CDR3 runs to 16 residues. The trim removed 4 bases at V and 8 bases at J, leaving 7 bases unmatched. Germline V CDR1 and CDR2: SGHRS, YFSETQ. The CDR3 spells CASSSGLAGGRYEQFF. The CDR3 nucleotides read TGCGCCAGCAGCAGCGGACTAGCGGGGGGGAGGTATGAGCAGTTCTTC.

This chain connects TRBV12-3 or TRBV12-4 to TRBJ1-1; D not certain. V was pared by 3 bases and J by 1 base, with 6 bases between. The CDR3 totals 13 residues. CDR3: CASSFVRNTEAFF. CDR3 DNA sequence: TGTGCCAGCAGTTTCGTAAGGAACACTGAAGCTTTCTTT.

V gene TRBV7-3 combines with J gene TRBJ2-2; D perhaps matches TRBD2 (5 bases). The CDR3 runs 15 residues. Germline V gene sequence: CDR1 SGHTA, CDR2 FQGTGA. Trimming shortened V by 4 bases and J by 0 bases, and 9 bases separated the two germline ends. The CDR3 nucleotides are TGTGCCAGCAGCTCACGACTATCGAACACCGGGGAGCTGTTTTTT. This encodes CASSSRLSNTGELFF.

This clone was found once. This chain joins TRBV5-1 and TRBJ2-7; D may be TRBD1 or TRBD2 (7 bases each). Germline V gene lookup returns CDR1 SGHRS and CDR2 YFSETQ. V was cut by 7 bases and J by 2 bases, with 16 bases left in between. This CDR3 has 14 residues. CDR3 nucleotides: TGCGCCAGCTCACAGGGGAGGGGGGCCTACGAGCAGTACTTC. This gives the protein CASSQGRGAYEQYF. The full variable domain, completed using reference TRBV5-1 and TRBJ2-7, is KAGVTQTPRYLIKTRGQQVTLSCSPISGHRSVSWYQQTPGQGLQFLFEYFSETQRNKGNFPGRFSGRQFSNSRSEMNVSTLELGDSALYLCASSQGRGAYEQYFGPGTRLTVT.

V and J are TRBV12-5 and TRBJ2-1; 8 nucleotides align to TRBD1. V shed 4 bases and J 3 bases; nucleotides not matched to a gene: 5. Germline V gene data show CDR1 as LGHNT and CDR2 as FRNRAP. The CDR3 contains 15 residues. The CDR3 is CASGSGTGYYNEQFF. The CDR3 coding sequence is TGTGCTAGTGGTTCGGGGACAGGATACTACAATGAGCAGTTCTTC.

This clone was recorded once. The rearrangement joins TRBV9 to TRBJ2-3; 8 bases match TRBD2. Losses at the gene ends were 2 bases for V and 0 bases for J; bases not matched to a gene: 2. The CDR3 sequence is 15 residues long. The V gene's germline CDR1 is SGDLS and CDR2 YYNGEE. The CDR3 bases are TGTGCCAGCAGCGTGGTAGCGGGGAGCACAGATACGCAGTATTTT. The encoded protein is CASSVVAGSTDTQYF.

The chain employs TRBV7-8 and TRBJ1-5, with D uncertain. Trimming left V 0 bases short and J 4 bases short, with 13 bases between. Per the germline V gene, CDR1 is SGHVS and CDR2 is FQNEAQ. This CDR3 is 16 amino acids long. CDR3 sequence (DNA): TGTGCCAGCAGCTTAGCGTCAGGAGGTAGGAATCAGCCCCAGCATTTT. Protein: CASSLASGGRNQPQHF.

V and J are TRBV28 and TRBJ2-2; possible D gene TRBD2, 6 bases. The germline V and J ends were trimmed by 3 bases and 7 bases, with 15 bases remaining between them. The CDR3 consists of 15 residues. Germline CDR1 reads MDHEN; CDR2 reads SYDVKM. The CDR3 region has the DNA TGTGCCAGCAGTTTTGGCCCCCTCGGGGGCGGGGAGCTGTTTTTT. It yields the protein CASSFGPLGGGELFF.

The CDR3 sequence: CASSYGQISYEQYF. In DNA form, the CDR3 reads TGTGCCAGCAGTTACGGCCAGATCTCCTACGAGCAGTACTTC. The rearrangement joins TRBV6-2 or TRBV6-3 to TRBJ2-7; D gene uncertain. This CDR3 has 14 residues. The germline V gene has CDR1 MNHEY and CDR2 SVGEGT. V shed 2 bases and J shed 0 bases, with 8 bases lying between them.

The rearrangement links TRBV2 to TRBJ2-7, with D perhaps TRBD1 (6 bases). The CDR3 totals 13 residues. Trimming took 5 bases from V and 3 from J, leaving 11 bases between them. Germline loops: CDR1 SNHLY, CDR2 FYNNEI. The CDR3 DNA is TGTGCCAGCAGTATCGGGACAATCTACGAGCAGTACTTC. This sequence encodes CASSIGTIYEQYF. The full variable domain, with the rest looked up from reference TRBV2 and TRBJ2-7, is EPEVTQTPSHQVTQMGQEVILRCVPISNHLYFYWYRQILGQKVEFLVSFYNNEISEKSEIFDDQFSVERPDGSNFTLKIRSTKLEDSAMYFCASSIGTIYEQYFGPGTRLTVT.

The V call is TRBV9, the J call TRBJ2-3, with D tentatively TRBD2 (6 bases). V lost 0 bases to trimming and J lost 4 bases, with 15 bases between them. The CDR3 is 16 residues long. The germline V gene encodes CDR1 SGDLS and CDR2 YYNGEE. The CDR3 region is CASSVDEGRGADTQYF. DNA of the CDR3: TGTGCCAGCAGCGTAGACGAGGGGCGCGGGGCAGATACGCAGTATTTT.

Comments on this clone: The same CDR3 also results from other DNA sequences found in this sample. V is TRBV28 and J is TRBJ2-5; TRBD1 aligns across 7 bases. Germline CDR1 MDHEN, CDR2 SYDVKM. Unmatched junction bases numbered 10, after V lost 4 bases and J lost 5 bases. This CDR3 is built from 15 residues. The CDR3 loop reads CASSSGQIKGETQYF. The CDR3, as DNA: TGTGCCAGCAGTTCGGGACAGATAAAAGGGGAGACCCAGTACTTC.

V gene TRBV18 combines with J gene TRBJ1-3, with 7 positions matching TRBD1. The CDR3 extends over 16 amino acids. Germline V gene lookup returns CDR1 KGHSH and CDR2 LQKENI. J lost 1 base, V lost 2 bases, and 5 bases had no gene match. The CDR3, as DNA: TGTGCCAGCTCACCAACCACAGGGGTGTCTGGAAACACCATATATTTT. Protein: CASSPTTGVSGNTIYF.

The rearrangement joins TRBV11-2 to TRBJ1-4; no clear D. The CDR3 is 13 residues long. Germline V lookup: CDR1 SGHAT, CDR2 FQNNGV. Trimming stripped 0 bases from V and 11 bases from J, with 10 bases between. In nucleotides, the CDR3 is TGTGCCAGCAGCTTAGATCGTGGGAGCAAACTGTTTTTT. Translation: CASSLDRGSKLFF.

The chain links TRBV28 to TRBJ2-7; the D is unclear. The ends were cut back, 6 bases at V and 6 bases at J, with 9 bases in the middle. Germline V gene sequence: CDR1 MDHEN, CDR2 SYDVKM. The CDR3 loop spans 11 amino acids. In DNA form, the CDR3 reads TGTGCCAGCAGCCCCAACTTCGAGCAGTACTTC. Its protein product is CASSPNFEQYF.

The rearrangement uses TRBV6-5 and TRBJ2-1; a possible D gene is TRBD1 (6 bases). The CDR3 contains 15 residues. Germline values: CDR1 MNHEY, CDR2 SVGAGI. V lost 5 bases to trimming and J lost 7 bases, with 18 bases between them. CDR3 in DNA: TGTGCCAGCAGTCGCACAGGGTTCTTGGGGAATGAGCAGTTCTTC. Translated, it gives CASSRTGFLGNEQFF.